The 25 T cell receptor beta chains presented below share a single source sample, sequenced in a study of blood T cell repertoires in COVID-19. Sequencing was performed with immunoSEQ multiplex PCR; in TCRdb, only in-frame clones are kept and a portion is missing. The table shows roughly 180,000 clones, with roughly 79% occurring only once. The sequencing input was peripheral blood. These receptors all come from a woman between 40 and 50 years old with COVID-19, enrolled during active disease.

This clone showed up just once. The chain carries TRBV18 and TRBJ1-1; D is undetermined. Germline V gene data show CDR1 as KGHSH and CDR2 as LQKENI. The CDR3 spans 14 residues. The V and J ends lost 4 bases and 1 base respectively, with 10 bases between them. CDR3 region: CASSRLKENTEAFF. The CDR3, as DNA: TGTGCCAGCTCACGACTCAAAGAGAACACTGAAGCTTTCTTT.

The chain employs TRBV27 and TRBJ2-1, with 7 bases aligning to TRBD1. Germline loops: CDR1 MNHEY, CDR2 SMNVEV (reference sequence). The CDR3 runs 13 residues. V was pared by 6 bases and J by 16 bases, with 15 bases of the junction left unmatched. The chain's CDR3 is CASSSSPGQRRFF. CDR3 nucleotide sequence: TGTGCCAGCAGCTCTAGCCCGGGACAGAGGCGTTTCTTC.

This chain uses TRBV9 with TRBJ2-4; possibly TRBD2 for D (6 bases). V lost 2 bases and J lost 9, with 15 bases in between. From germline, CDR1 is SGDLS and CDR2 YYNGEE. This CDR3 is built from 14 residues. The DNA of the CDR3 is TGTGCCAGCAGCGTCGGGACTCGAGGGGCCATTCAGTACTTC. This gives the protein CASSVGTRGAIQYF.

J is TRBJ2-7 and V is TRBV5-1, with 8 positions matching TRBD1. V was pared by 0 bases and J by 4 bases, with 6 bases of the junction left unmatched. CDR3 length: 15 residues. In germline, CDR1 is SGHRS, CDR2 YFSETQ. Here the CDR3 DNA reads TGCGCCAGCAGCTTGGCCGGGACAGGAGGTTACGAGCAGTACTTC. Its protein product is CASSLAGTGGYEQYF.

The chain combines TRBV9 with TRBJ1-3; possibly TRBD1 for D (6 bases). CDR3 length: 14 amino acids. Germline CDR1 is SGDLS and CDR2 is YYNGEE. The V end lost 7 bases, the J end lost 4 bases, and 15 bases lay between the germline ends. For the CDR3, the DNA is TGTGCCAGCGGCCTGGGGGCAACAGGAAACACCATATATTTT. The encoded protein is CASGLGATGNTIYF.

In DNA, the CDR3 is TGTGCCAGCAGCTTAGGGTCAGGGGACTATGGCTACACCTTC. This translates into CASSLGSGDYGYTF. The V gene is TRBV7-9, the J gene TRBJ1-2; D might be TRBD1 (6 bases). Germline CDR1 reads SEHNR; CDR2 reads FQNEAQ (reference sequence). This CDR3 contains 14 residues. Trimming removed 1 base from V and 3 bases from J, with 9 bases in between.

The chain couples TRBV5-1 to TRBJ2-7, with 12 bases fitting TRBD1. The CDR3 runs 13 residues. V shed 3 bases, J shed 6 bases, and the junction held 1 base outside the gene matches. Germline assignment: CDR1 SGHRS and CDR2 YFSETQ. Here the CDR3 DNA reads TGCGCCAGCAGCTGGGACAGGGGGCTCGAGCAGTACTTC. Translation: CASSWDRGLEQYF. The variable domain in full, with the rest retrieved from reference TRBV5-1 and TRBJ2-7, is KAGVTQTPRYLIKTRGQQVTLSCSPISGHRSVSWYQQTPGQGLQFLFEYFSETQRNKGNFPGRFSGRQFSNSRSEMNVSTLELGDSALYLCASSWDRGLEQYFGPGTRLTVT.

The V call is TRBV6-1, the J call TRBJ2-1; the D gene is possibly TRBD2 (5 bases). In germline, CDR1 is MNHNS, CDR2 SASEGT. The V gene lost 4 bases and the J gene lost 7 bases, with 23 bases spanning the gap. CDR3 length equals 17 residues. The CDR3 reads CASSGRFVGVHPNEQFF. CDR3 DNA sequence: TGTGCCAGCAGTGGTCGTTTTGTGGGAGTCCACCCGAATGAGCAGTTCTTC.

A single count supports this clone. CDR3 DNA: TGTGCCAGCAGTGAGGTCAGTGGCGGGAGCTCCTACGAGCAGTACTTC. This encodes CASSEVSGGSSYEQYF. The V and J genes are TRBV6-1 and TRBJ2-7; 7 nucleotides align to TRBD2. Trimming took 3 bases from V and 0 from J; bases not matched to a gene: 8. The CDR3 length is 16 residues. Per germline, CDR1 MNHNS and CDR2 SASEGT.

The CDR3 region is CSVSSPDRADTQYF. The CDR3 DNA is TGCAGCGTATCCTCCCCGGACAGGGCGGATACGCAGTATTTT. The chain combines TRBV29-1 with TRBJ2-3; 8 positions agree with TRBD1. The V and J ends lost 6 bases and 6 bases, in that order; junction bases with no gene match: 11. The CDR3 covers 14 residues. Germline assignment: CDR1 SQVTM and CDR2 ANQGSEA.

This chain links TRBV19 with TRBJ1-6; D gene ambiguous. The CDR3 extends over 16 amino acids. V lost 4 bases and J 9 bases, leaving 19 bases between the germline ends. Germline values: CDR1 LNHDA, CDR2 SQIVND (reference sequence). CDR3 in amino acids: CASSKTGRPNGSPLHF. The CDR3 DNA sequence: TGTGCCAGTAGTAAGACGGGGAGGCCCAATGGTTCACCCCTCCACTTT.

This clone has only a few counts. CDR3 sequence reads: CASSPRGQGARETQYF. The CDR3 nucleotides are TGTGCCAGCAGCCCCCGGGGACAGGGGGCTCGTGAGACCCAGTACTTC. The chain has TRBV28 and TRBJ2-5; 12 bases agree with TRBD1. The length of the CDR3 is 16 residues. Germline CDR1 is MDHEN and CDR2 is SYDVKM. With 6 bases clipped from V and 5 bases from J, the junction kept 10 bases outside the gene matches.

V and J are TRBV9 and TRBJ2-7; D not certain. The CDR3 extends over 14 amino acids. Trimming shortened V by 4 bases and J by 4 bases, and 15 bases separated the two germline ends. Germline loops: CDR1 SGDLS, CDR2 YYNGEE. The chain's CDR3 is CASSIRVNSYEQYF. CDR3 coding DNA: TGTGCCAGCAGCATACGGGTAAATTCTTACGAGCAGTACTTC.

This rearrangement joins TRBV7-2 to TRBJ2-4; 10 nucleotides agree with TRBD2. The junction had 9 bases not matched to a gene; V was cut back by 4 bases and J by 6 bases. The CDR3 is 16 amino acids. Germline CDR1 and CDR2: SGHTA and FQGNSA. The CDR3 sequence is CASSYPGLARGNIQYF. The CDR3 nucleotides read TGTGCCAGCAGCTACCCGGGACTAGCGCGAGGAAACATTCAGTACTTC.

This chain links TRBV5-4 with TRBJ2-5; D gene uncertain. The CDR3 runs to 15 residues. Germline V gene data show CDR1 as SGHNT and CDR2 as YYREEE (reference sequence). The V end was cut by 3 bases, the J end by 2 bases, with 14 bases between. The CDR3 loop is CASSSPSVPQETQYF. CDR3 nucleotide sequence: TGTGCCAGCAGCTCCCCCAGCGTGCCTCAAGAGACCCAGTACTTC.

The CDR3 nucleotides are TGTGCCAGCAGCCAAGAAGGGGTCCTCGGGGGACCGAACACTGAAGCTTTCTTT. This codes for CASSQEGVLGGPNTEAFF. V and J are TRBV4-2 and TRBJ1-1; D is perhaps TRBD1 (5 bases). V gave up 0 bases and J gave up 1 base, with 18 bases separating them. The V gene's germline CDR1 is LGHNA and CDR2 YNFKEQ. This CDR3 is built from 18 residues.

The J gene is TRBJ2-5, the V gene TRBV9, with D possibly being TRBD2 (6 bases). Germline assignment: CDR1 SGDLS and CDR2 YYNGEE. This CDR3 is 15 amino acids long. V was trimmed by 2 bases and J by 6 bases, leaving 17 bases between them. Here the CDR3 reads CASSVGGASAQTQYF. In nucleotides, the CDR3 is TGTGCCAGCAGCGTCGGAGGGGCTAGCGCTCAGACCCAGTACTTC. The entire variable domain, with the rest obtained from reference TRBV9 and TRBJ2-5, is as follows: DSGVTQTPKHLITATGQRVTLRCSPRSGDLSVYWYQQSLDQGLQFLIQYYNGEERAKGNILERFSAQQFPDLHSELNLSSLELGDSALYFCASSVGGASAQTQYFGPGTRLLVL.

This clone was counted a few times. The V call is TRBV28, the J call TRBJ2-1; TRBD1 matches at 8 bases. The trim removed 6 bases at V and 6 bases at J, leaving 10 bases unmatched. Germline CDR1 reads MDHEN; CDR2 reads SYDVKM. The CDR3 has 15 residues. The CDR3 sequence is CASRVDRVGVNEQFF. In nucleotides, the CDR3 is TGTGCCAGCAGGGTGGACAGGGTGGGGGTCAATGAGCAGTTCTTC.

The rearrangement links TRBV27 to TRBJ2-1; no definite D call. Germline lookup yields CDR1 MNHEY and CDR2 SMNVEV (reference sequence). V was clipped by 3 bases and J by 5 bases, with 8 bases between them. The length of the CDR3 is 13 residues. CDR3 in amino acids: CASSFLQNNEQFF. The DNA for the CDR3 is TGTGCCAGCAGTTTCTTACAGAACAATGAGCAGTTCTTC.

The chain uses TRBV7-8 and TRBJ1-1; a possible D gene is TRBD1 (5 bases). Looked up from germline, CDR1 is SGHVS and CDR2 is FQNEAQ. The CDR3 has 18 residues. Trimming took off 0 bases at V and 1 base at J, with 18 bases between the two ends. As DNA, the CDR3 is TGTGCCAGCAGCTTAGCCCTAAGCAGGGTGTTGGGGAACACTGAAGCTTTCTTT. Protein sequence: CASSLALSRVLGNTEAFF.

The chain uses TRBV6-5 and TRBJ1-1; D gene unclear. Germline assignment: CDR1 MNHEY and CDR2 SVGAGI. Trimming left V 7 bases short and J 0 bases short, with 9 bases between. The length of the CDR3 is 13 residues. CDR3 protein: CASTRGLNTEAFF. The CDR3 bases are TGTGCCAGCACCAGAGGATTGAACACTGAAGCTTTCTTT.

CDR3 residues: CASSSRGRGYEQYV. The DNA for the CDR3 is TGTGCCAGCAGTTCCCGTGGCAGGGGCTACGAGCAGTACGTC. The V call is TRBV6-5, the J call TRBJ2-7; D may be TRBD1 (6 bases). This CDR3 comprises 14 residues. Germline CDR1 reads MNHEY; CDR2 reads SVGAGI. V shed 4 bases and J shed 3 bases, with 13 bases lying between them.

V gene TRBV5-6 combines with J gene TRBJ2-4; unclear D gene. The CDR3 sequence is 12 residues long. Germline values: CDR1 SGHDT, CDR2 YYEEEE. V lost 1 base, J lost 7 bases, and 6 bases lay in between. CDR3 nucleotide sequence: TGTGCCAGCAGCTTGATCGGGAACATTCAGTACTTC. It yields the protein CASSLIGNIQYF. The full variable domain, its missing parts supplied by reference TRBV5-6 and TRBJ2-4, is DAGVTQSPTHLIKTRGQQVTLRCSPKSGHDTVSWYQQALGQGPQFIFQYYEEEERQRGNFPDRFSGHQFPNYSSELNVNALLLGDSALYLCASSLIGNIQYFGAGTRLSVL.

The rearrangement links TRBV9 to TRBJ2-3, with 8 bases identical to TRBD1. This CDR3 contains 16 residues. With V trimmed by 4 bases and J by 0 bases, 7 bases remained unmatched. The V gene's germline CDR1 is SGDLS and CDR2 YYNGEE. The CDR3 reads CASSPRDRRSTDTQYF. CDR3 bases: TGTGCCAGCAGCCCACGGGACAGGAGAAGCACAGATACGCAGTATTTT.

This sequence joins TRBV9 and TRBJ2-7; D remains ambiguous. The germline gives CDR1 SGDLS, CDR2 YYNGEE. Trimming took 0 bases from V and 0 from J, leaving 10 bases between them. The CDR3 spans 15 residues. This CDR3 reads CASSVVGQSSYEQYV. As DNA, the CDR3 is TGTGCCAGCAGCGTAGTGGGCCAGAGCTCCTACGAGCAGTACGTC.